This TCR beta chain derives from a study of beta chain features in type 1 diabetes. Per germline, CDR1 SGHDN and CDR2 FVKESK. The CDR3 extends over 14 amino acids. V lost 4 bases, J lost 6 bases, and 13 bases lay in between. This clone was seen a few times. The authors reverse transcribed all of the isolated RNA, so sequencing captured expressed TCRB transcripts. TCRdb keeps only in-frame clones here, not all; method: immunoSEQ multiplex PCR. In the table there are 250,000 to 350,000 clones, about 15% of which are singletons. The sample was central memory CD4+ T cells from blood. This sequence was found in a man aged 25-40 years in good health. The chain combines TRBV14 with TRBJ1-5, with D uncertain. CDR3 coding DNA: TGTGCCAGCAGCCGCCCCGGTCTGGGTCAGCCCCAGCATTTT. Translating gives CASSRPGLGQPQHF.